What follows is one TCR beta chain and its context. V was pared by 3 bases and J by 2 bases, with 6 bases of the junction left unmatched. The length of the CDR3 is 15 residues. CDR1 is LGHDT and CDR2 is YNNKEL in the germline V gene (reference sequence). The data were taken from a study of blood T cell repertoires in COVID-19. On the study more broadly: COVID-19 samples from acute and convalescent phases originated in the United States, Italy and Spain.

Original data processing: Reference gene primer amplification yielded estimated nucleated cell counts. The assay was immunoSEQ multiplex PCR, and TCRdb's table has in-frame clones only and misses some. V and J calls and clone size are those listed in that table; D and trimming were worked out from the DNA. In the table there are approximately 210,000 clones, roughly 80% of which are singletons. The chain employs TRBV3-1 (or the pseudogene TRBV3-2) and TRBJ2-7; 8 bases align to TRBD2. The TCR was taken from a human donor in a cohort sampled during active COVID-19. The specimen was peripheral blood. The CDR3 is CASSQSTSGTYEQYF. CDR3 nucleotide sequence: TGTGCCAGCAGCCAGTCCACTAGCGGCACCTACGAGCAGTACTTC.